This passage covers 16 T cell receptor beta chains from one sample sequenced in a study of blood T cell repertoires in COVID-19. TCRdb's table, derived via immunoSEQ multiplex PCR, lists solely in-frame clones and lacks some. The sample yields 70,000 to 100,000 clones, around nine tenths seen once. Material: peripheral blood. These receptors all come from an older woman with COVID-19, enrolled during active disease.

This rearrangement joins TRBV3-1 (or the pseudogene TRBV3-2) to TRBJ2-5, with D perhaps TRBD1 (6 bases). Trimming left V 6 bases short and J 5 bases short, with 10 bases between. The germline gives CDR1 LGHDT, CDR2 YNNKEL (reference sequence). The CDR3 consists of 12 residues. The CDR3 here is CASRRGFETQYF. CDR3 in DNA: TGTGCCAGCAGAAGGGGGTTTGAGACCCAGTACTTC.

This clone has just a few counts. The rearrangement joins TRBV14 to TRBJ2-5; 12 bases are a match to TRBD2. Germline V gives CDR1 SGHDN, CDR2 FVKESK. The CDR3 is 14 amino acids. V was clipped by 4 bases and J by 3 bases; unmatched bases: 0. DNA of the CDR3: TGTGCCAGCAGCCGGACTAGCGGGGAAGAGACCCAGTACTTC. It yields the protein CASSRTSGEETQYF.

The chain couples TRBV18 to TRBJ2-5; 9 nucleotides agree with TRBD1. CDR1 and CDR2 from the germline V gene are KGHSH and LQKENI. The CDR3 contains 15 residues. Trimming at V came to 5 bases and at J to 5 bases, leaving 9 bases not matched to a gene. CDR3 region: CASSAGQGRGETQYF. As DNA, the CDR3 is TGTGCCAGCTCAGCCGGACAGGGGAGAGGGGAGACCCAGTACTTC.

The rearrangement joins TRBV4-2 to TRBJ2-7; D not certain. The CDR3 has 13 residues. Germline lookup yields CDR1 LGHNA and CDR2 YNFKEQ. Between the trimmed V and J ends, which lost 0 bases and 4 bases, there was a span of 7 bases. The CDR3 loop is CASSQDQAYEQYF. The CDR3 DNA sequence: TGTGCCAGCAGCCAAGATCAAGCGTACGAGCAGTACTTC.

The chain combines TRBV28 with TRBJ2-7, with D perhaps TRBD2 (6 bases). Germline V gene sequence: CDR1 MDHEN, CDR2 SYDVKM. Trimming left V 8 bases short and J 3 bases short, with 14 bases between. This CDR3 region has 13 residues. The CDR3 DNA sequence: TGTGCCAGCTCTTGGGGGGAGGTCTACGAGCAGTACTTC. This gives the protein CASSWGEVYEQYF.

The chain carries TRBV3-1 (or the pseudogene TRBV3-2) and TRBJ2-3, with TRBD2 matching 7 bases. Germline CDR1 LGHDT, CDR2 YNNKEL (reference sequence). Germline trimming cut 3 bases from V and 8 bases from J; bases unmatched to any gene: 11. There are 15 residues in the CDR3. This CDR3 reads CASSQGEGPRGTQYF. The DNA for the CDR3 is TGTGCCAGCAGCCAGGGGGAGGGGCCCCGGGGTACGCAGTATTTT.

The chain couples TRBV27 to TRBJ1-2; 8 nucleotides agree with TRBD1. Germline loops: CDR1 MNHEY, CDR2 SMNVEV (reference sequence). The CDR3 runs 15 residues. Germline trimming cut 3 bases from V and 3 bases from J; bases unmatched to any gene: 6. The CDR3 DNA is TGTGCCAGCAGTTTGTTCAGGGGGCTTGACTATGGCTACACCTTC. It yields the protein CASSLFRGLDYGYTF.

V gene TRBV14 combines with J gene TRBJ1-6; the D gene is possibly TRBD1 (6 bases). V was pared by 8 bases and J by 0 bases, with 17 bases between. This CDR3 spans 17 amino acids. CDR1 is SGHDN, CDR2 FVKESK, per germline. DNA of the CDR3: TGTGCCAGCCGGGGGGGGCGAGGGGCCTCCTATAATTCACCCCTCCACTTT. Translation: CASRGGRGASYNSPLHF.

This clone was observed a handful of times. The CDR3: CASSYRTGKVNEKLFF. In DNA, the CDR3 is TGTGCCAGCAGTTACAGGACAGGGAAGGTTAATGAAAAACTGTTTTTT. J is TRBJ1-4 and V is TRBV6-2 or TRBV6-3, with 8 positions matching TRBD1. The CDR3 has 16 residues. The junction had 6 bases not matched to a gene; V was cut back by 2 bases and J by 4 bases. From germline, CDR1 is MNHEY and CDR2 SVGEGT.

CDR3 residues: CASSRTGGSNQPQHF. CDR3 nucleotide sequence: TGTGCCAGCTCGAGAACAGGGGGAAGCAATCAGCCCCAGCATTTT. This sequence joins TRBV6-5 and TRBJ1-5, with 8 bases that match TRBD1. Germline V lookup: CDR1 MNHEY, CDR2 SVGAGI. The CDR3 runs 15 residues. Losses at the gene ends were 8 bases for V and 1 base for J; bases not matched to a gene: 7.

The chain uses TRBV7-7 and TRBJ2-5; 8 nucleotides agree with TRBD2. Unmatched junction bases numbered 7, after V lost 6 bases and J lost 4 bases. Germline V gene data show CDR1 as SSHAT and CDR2 as FNYEAQ (reference sequence). The CDR3 totals 14 residues. CDR3 DNA sequence: TGTGCCAGCAGGGAATCGGGGGGGGCAGAGACCCAGTACTTC. Its translation: CASRESGGAETQYF.

CDR3 protein: CASSFRDTYNEQFF. CDR3 coding DNA: TGTGCCAGCAGCTTCCGGGACACCTACAATGAGCAGTTCTTC. This chain joins TRBV11-2 and TRBJ2-1; the D gene is possibly TRBD1 (6 bases). V was pared by 3 bases and J by 2 bases, with 8 bases between. The CDR3 sequence is 14 residues long. Germline V gives CDR1 SGHAT, CDR2 FQNNGV.

The chain couples TRBV19 to TRBJ2-3; TRBD2 matches 7 bases. The ends lost 7 bases at V and 0 bases at J; junction bases unmatched: 7. This CDR3 comprises 15 residues. Germline assignment: CDR1 LNHDA and CDR2 SQIVND (reference sequence). The chain's CDR3 is CASTLGGASTDTQYF. In DNA, the CDR3 is TGTGCCAGTACCCTGGGAGGGGCCAGCACAGATACGCAGTATTTT.

The chain couples TRBV2 to TRBJ2-7; TRBD2 matches 10 bases. Germline assignment: CDR1 SNHLY and CDR2 FYNNEI. The CDR3 contains 16 residues. After removal of 6 bases from V and 0 bases from J, the junction contained 8 bases not matched to a gene. In DNA form, the CDR3 reads TGTGCCAGCAGGAGGGCCCCTAGCGGGGGCTCCTACGAGCAGTACTTC. Its protein product is CASRRAPSGGSYEQYF.

The chain recombines TRBV3-1 (or the pseudogene TRBV3-2) with TRBJ1-5; D is ambiguous. This CDR3 comprises 14 residues. Germline CDR1 LGHDT, CDR2 YNNKEL (reference sequence). V was clipped by 1 base and J by 9 bases, with 13 bases between them. CDR3 in DNA: TGTGCCAGCAGCCAAGCCGGGTTGCAGTCGCCCCAGCATTTT. This codes for CASSQAGLQSPQHF.

The genes are TRBV10-2 and TRBJ1-2; TRBD1 agrees at 10 bases. Trimming cost V 5 bases and J 3 bases; bases outside gene matches: 15. Germline V gene lookup returns CDR1 WSHSY and CDR2 SAAADI. The CDR3 has 18 amino acids. CDR3 DNA sequence: TGCGCCAGCAGTAGTAACCGGGACAGGGGACACTTTTACTATGGCTACACCTTC. It specifies CASSSNRDRGHFYYGYTF.